This section outlines one TCR beta chain sequence together with its context. Germline CDR1 and CDR2: MNHNS and SASEGT. The CDR3 consists of 16 residues. Trimming at V came to 6 bases and at J to 8 bases, leaving 13 bases not matched to a gene. The sample originates from a study of blood T cells in healthy people across ages. It was with a sample-barcoded 5' primer and a J-beta primer mix that a second PCR of roughly 7 to 11 cycles was run. A template-switch adaptor with 12 random nucleotides tagged each cDNA molecule. MiXCR, run by TCRdb on the 5' RACE reads, gives a single entry per CDR3 protein. The sample consists of 850,000 to 1,000,000 distinct CDR3 sequences, approximately 49% of them appearing once.

This TCR was recovered from a man aged 25-45 years in good health. The sequenced sample was blood. The chain couples TRBV6-1 to TRBJ1-2; 12 nucleotides align to TRBD1. In DNA, the CDR3 is TGTGCCAGCAGACAGGGAAGGGGACAGGGGGCTCAGGGCTACACCTTC. This sequence encodes CASRQGRGQGAQGYTF.